This is a list of T cell receptor beta chains from one sample in a study of cytomegalovirus exposure and HLA in healthy donors. Some clones are missing from TCRdb's copy, which holds only in-frame ones; the method was immunoSEQ multiplex PCR. The table lists around 180,000 clones, 70% to 80% of them singletons. The sample consisted of PBMCs. These receptors were obtained from a woman aged 25 to 39 in good health and CMV-seropositive. Each CDR3 is given with its conserved first and last residue. A D gene is named only where the DNA matches it firmly. The size of a clone is reported for some rows only, either as once, few or many, or as a class for expanded clones.

d_gene | abundance | j_gene | v_gene | CDR3aa | CDR3nt
NA | NA | TRBJ2-5 | TRBV28 | CASTPLEVLGGETQYF | TGTGCCAGCACCCCTTTAGAGGTTCTTGGTGGAGAGACCCAGTACTTC
TRBD1 | NA | TRBJ1-1 | TRBV5-8 | CASSSQQGWTEAFF | TGTGCCAGCAGCTCTCAACAGGGGTGGACTGAAGCTTTCTTT
TRBD2 | NA | TRBJ2-1 | TRBV29-1 | CSAQREGPYNEQFF | TGCAGCGCCCAGCGGGAGGGTCCCTACAATGAGCAGTTCTTC
NA | few | TRBJ2-3 | TRBV19 | CASSYGLRGTDTQYF | TGTGCCAGTAGTTATGGGCTGAGAGGCACAGATACGCAGTATTTT
TRBD1 | NA | TRBJ2-7 | TRBV6-6 | CASNPGTAYEQYF | TGTGCCAGCAATCCCGGGACAGCTTACGAGCAGTACTTC
NA | NA | TRBJ2-5 | TRBV5-1 | CASSSGQGLQETQYF | TGCGCCAGCAGCTCTGGGCAGGGCCTCCAAGAGACCCAGTACTTC
NA | few | TRBJ2-2 | TRBV5-5 | CASSLVSANTGELFF | TGTGCCAGCAGCTTGGTCAGCGCGAACACCGGGGAGCTGTTTTTT
TRBD2 | few | TRBJ2-1 | TRBV7-8 | CASSPGLAYDEQFF | TGTGCCAGCAGCCCCGGACTAGCTTACGATGAGCAGTTCTTC
TRBD1 | NA | TRBJ2-7 | TRBV5-6 | CASSLGTASEQYF | TGTGCCAGCAGCCTCGGGACAGCTTCCGAGCAGTACTTC
NA | NA | TRBJ2-3 | TRBV11-2 | CASGPGTGADTQYF | TGTGCCAGCGGCCCCGGGACTGGGGCCGATACGCAGTATTTT
NA | NA | TRBJ2-1 | TRBV6-1 | CASSVQDRRSQFF | TGTGCCAGCAGTGTACAAGACAGACGCTCGCAGTTCTTC
TRBD1 | once | TRBJ1-1 | TRBV28 | CASRETGSTEAFF | TGTGCCAGCAGGGAGACAGGGAGCACTGAAGCTTTCTTT
NA | NA | TRBJ2-3 | TRBV7-8 | CASSLDRSPTTDTQYF | TGTGCCAGCAGCTTAGACCGGAGCCCGACCACAGATACGCAGTATTTT
TRBD2 | NA | TRBJ2-7 | TRBV28 | CASSLAEGVAGKF | TGTGCCAGCAGTTTAGCTGAGGGGGTAGCGGGGAAGTTC
TRBD1 | NA | TRBJ1-1 | TRBV7-9 | CASSSDPGGGTEAFF | TGTGCCAGCAGCTCGGACCCAGGGGGCGGTACTGAAGCTTTCTTT
TRBD1 | NA | TRBJ1-4 | TRBV9 | CASSERTGMFEKLFF | TGTGCCAGCAGCGAGAGGACAGGAATGTTTGAAAAACTGTTTTTT
TRBD2 | NA | TRBJ2-1 | TRBV10-1 | CASSSVGAGGHNEQFF | TGCGCCAGCAGCTCCGTCGGAGCGGGAGGGCACAATGAGCAGTTCTTC
TRBD2 | NA | TRBJ2-1 | TRBV5-4 | CASSLGTSGSITYNEQFF | TGTGCCAGCAGCTTGGGGACTAGCGGGAGCATAACCTACAATGAGCAGTTCTTC
NA | NA | TRBJ2-1 | TRBV7-8 | CASSLASSYNEQFF | TGTGCCAGCAGCTTAGCTAGCTCCTACAATGAGCAGTTCTTC
TRBD2 | NA | TRBJ2-1 | TRBV6-1 | CATKLAGDPYEQFF | TGTGCCACCAAACTAGCGGGAGACCCCTATGAGCAGTTCTTC
TRBD2 | NA | TRBJ2-3 | TRBV5-1 | CASSSELAGWGFTDTQYF | TGCGCCAGCAGCTCAGAACTAGCGGGATGGGGTTTCACAGATACGCAGTATTTT
NA | NA | TRBJ1-5 | TRBV4-2 | CASSQTPGGYSNQPQHF | TGTGCCAGCAGCCAAACCCCCGGGGGATATAGCAATCAGCCCCAGCATTTT
NA | NA | TRBJ1-2 | TRBV29-1 | CSVGSDYGYTF | TGCAGCGTTGGTTCGGACTATGGCTACACCTTC
NA | once | TRBJ2-1 | TRBV28 | CASLGEGVGEQFF | TGTGCCAGCCTGGGGGAGGGGGTAGGGGAGCAGTTCTTC
NA | NA | TRBJ2-3 | TRBV4-2 | CASSQDMGRDTQYF | TGTGCCAGCAGCCAAGATATGGGGCGAGATACGCAGTATTTT
TRBD1 | NA | TRBJ2-5 | TRBV5-1 | CASSTGQGVETQYF | TGCGCCAGCAGCACCGGACAGGGTGTAGAGACCCAGTACTTC
TRBD2 | few | TRBJ2-1 | TRBV10-3 | CAISPTSGRGEGSYNEQFF | TGTGCCATCAGTCCCACTAGCGGGAGGGGTGAGGGGTCCTACAATGAGCAGTTCTTC
NA | few | TRBJ2-7 | TRBV27 | CASRSRQDSYEQYF | TGTGCCAGCAGATCAAGACAGGATTCCTACGAGCAGTACTTC
NA | NA | TRBJ2-7 | TRBV5-6 | CASSLTGYEQYF | TGTGCCAGCAGCCTAACAGGGTACGAGCAGTACTTC
TRBD2 | NA | TRBJ2-3 | TRBV10-1 | CASSDPPGGTGSSTDTQYF | TGCGCCAGCAGTGACCCCCCGGGGGGGACGGGATCTAGCACAGATACGCAGTATTTT
TRBD2 | NA | TRBJ2-7 | TRBV18 | CASSPPTSGYYEQYF | TGTGCCAGCTCACCACCCACTAGCGGATACTACGAGCAGTACTTC
NA | NA | TRBJ1-5 | TRBV2 | CASSTAEQAQHF | TGTGCCAGCAGCACCGCCGAGCAAGCCCAGCATTTT
NA | NA | TRBJ2-1 | TRBV27 | CASSLRGFLNEQFF | TGTGCCAGCAGTTTACGGGGATTCCTCAATGAGCAGTTCTTC
NA | NA | TRBJ2-7 | TRBV10-1 | CASSAGEAYEQYF | TGCGCCAGCAGTGCGGGGGAAGCCTACGAGCAGTACTTC
NA | NA | TRBJ2-5 | TRBV21-1 | CASSKFPGQPYQETQYF | TGTGCCAGCAGCAAATTCCCGGGACAGCCTTACCAAGAGACCCAGTACTTC
TRBD1 | NA | TRBJ1-4 | TRBV28 | CASRSTGNEKLFF | TGTGCCAGCAGGTCGACAGGGAATGAAAAACTGTTTTTT
TRBD1 | NA | TRBJ1-2 | TRBV6-5 | CASSLSTGKNYGYTF | TGTGCCAGCAGTTTATCGACAGGGAAGAACTATGGCTACACCTTC
NA | NA | TRBJ2-7 | TRBV28 | CASSSGELSYEQYF | TGTGCCAGCAGTTCGGGGGAGCTCTCCTACGAGCAGTACTTC
NA | NA | TRBJ2-6 | TRBV5-6 | CASSLRGTGANVLTF | TGTGCCAGCAGCCTCAGGGGTACGGGGGCCAACGTCCTGACTTTC
TRBD2 | once | TRBJ2-1 | TRBV7-2 | CASSRGLGFFSYNEQFF | TGTGCCAGCAGCCGAGGACTAGGTTTTTTTTCCTACAATGAGCAGTTCTTC
NA | NA | TRBJ1-5 | TRBV28 | CASSPQALSNQPQHF | TGTGCCAGCAGTCCCCAGGCCCTAAGCAATCAGCCCCAGCATTTT